The rows below give T cell receptor beta chains drawn from one sample of a study of cytomegalovirus exposure and HLA in healthy donors. Libraries were prepared by immunoSEQ multiplex PCR; TCRdb keeps only in-frame clonotypes and omits some of them. Of about 140,000 clones detected, nearly 70% appear once; the ten largest clones hold around 9.3%. The sample taken for sequencing was PBMCs. Receptor source: a man aged 25 to 40 in good health and CMV-seropositive. Both conserved end residues are part of each CDR3. The D gene is left open where the match is weak. Size values are once, few and many counts, or a class for expanded clones, and some rows have none.

>TRBV10-3|TRBD1|TRBJ2-1|.
CAISESIPGQGNNEQFF
TGTGCCATCAGTGAGTCGATCCCGGGACAGGGCAACAATGAGCAGTTCTTC
>TRBV18|.|TRBJ1-2|.
CASSPPVRQNYGYTF
TGTGCCAGCTCACCACCTGTCAGACAGAACTATGGCTACACCTTC
>TRBV6-5|.|TRBJ1-1|.
CASSERRLEAFF
TGTGCCAGCAGTGAACGGCGACTAGAAGCTTTCTTT
>TRBV6-6|TRBD1|TRBJ1-4|.
CASSYLGTGSEKLFF
TGTGCCAGCAGTTACTTGGGGACAGGGTCTGAAAAACTGTTTTTT
>TRBV5-8|.|TRBJ2-7|.
CASSLTRTYEQYF
TGTGCCAGCAGCTTGACGCGGACCTACGAGCAGTACTTC
>TRBV6-5|.|TRBJ2-7|few
CASSQGGSQSYEQYF
TGTGCCAGCAGCCAAGGAGGCTCACAGTCCTACGAGCAGTACTTC
>TRBV6-6|.|TRBJ2-2|few
CASSPSPNTGELFF
TGTGCCAGCAGCCCAAGCCCGAACACCGGGGAGCTGTTTTTT
>TRBV7-9|.|TRBJ2-3|.
CASRLFPGTGRSHTQYF
TGTGCCAGCAGACTATTCCCCGGGACTGGCCGTTCACATACGCAGTATTTT
>TRBV30|.|TRBJ1-1|.
CAWSRRGPEAFF
TGTGCCTGGAGCCGAAGGGGTCCTGAAGCTTTCTTT
>TRBV2|TRBD2|TRBJ2-5|few
CATQAGGEETQYF
TGTGCCACACAAGCGGGGGGGGAAGAGACCCAGTACTTC
>TRBV5-4|.|TRBJ1-1|.
CASSFEAGDGTEAFF
TGTGCCAGCAGCTTCGAGGCAGGGGACGGCACTGAAGCTTTCTTT
>TRBV18|TRBD1|TRBJ1-1|.
CASSPPLFRDRVRVPF
TGTGCCAGCTCACCTCCCCTCTTCCGGGACAGGGTTAGGGTGCCCTTT
>TRBV2|TRBD1|TRBJ2-5|few
CATNTGTGGETQYF
TGTGCCACCAATACCGGGACAGGGGGGGAGACCCAGTACTTC
>TRBV28|.|TRBJ1-1|few
CASSPNGYTEAFF
TGTGCCAGCAGCCCCAACGGGTACACTGAAGCTTTCTTT
>TRBV4-1|.|TRBJ2-5|few
CASSQVPSIHQETQYF
TGCGCCAGCAGCCAAGTCCCTAGCATACACCAAGAGACCCAGTACTTC
>TRBV9|TRBD2|TRBJ2-5|.
CASSVLAGGLETQYF
TGTGCCAGCAGCGTGCTAGCGGGAGGGCTAGAGACCCAGTACTTC
>TRBV7-2|TRBD1|TRBJ2-5|.
CASSFWSPGTGEETQYF
TGTGCCAGCAGCTTCTGGTCTCCGGGGACAGGGGAAGAGACCCAGTACTTC
>TRBV28|TRBD1|TRBJ1-2|.
CASSSGQGPNYGYTF
TGTGCCAGCAGTTCAGGACAGGGGCCTAACTATGGCTACACCTTC
>TRBV18|TRBD2|TRBJ2-5|few
CASSSSGFQETQYF
TGTGCCAGCTCAAGTAGCGGGTTCCAAGAGACCCAGTACTTC
>TRBV5-1|.|TRBJ1-5|few
CASSPGDGWLGQPQHF
TGCGCCAGCAGCCCTGGAGACGGATGGTTGGGTCAGCCCCAGCATTTT
>TRBV9|.|TRBJ1-4|few
CASSTGNEEKLFF
TGTGCCAGCAGCACAGGGAACGAGGAAAAACTGTTTTTT
>TRBV30|TRBD2|TRBJ2-1|.
CAWIGLAGESSYNEQFF
TGTGCCTGGATAGGGCTAGCGGGAGAGAGCTCCTACAATGAGCAGTTCTTC
>TRBV27|TRBD1|TRBJ1-1|few
CASSPRTGTYAFF
TGTGCCAGCAGTCCACGGACAGGAACGTATGCTTTCTTT
>TRBV6-5|TRBD2|TRBJ2-5|.
CASSSTGTSGKETQYF
TGTGCCAGCAGTTCTACCGGGACTAGCGGGAAAGAGACCCAGTACTTC
>TRBV30|.|TRBJ2-2|.
CAWSALTGELFF
TGTGCCTGGAGTGCACTCACCGGGGAGCTGTTTTTT
>TRBV25-1|.|TRBJ1-1|.
CASSEWPKTEAFF
TGTGCCAGCAGTGAATGGCCGAAGACTGAAGCTTTCTTT
>TRBV6-1|.|TRBJ2-1|few
CASSVLSGGDEQFF
TGTGCCAGCAGTGTTCTCTCGGGGGGCGATGAGCAGTTCTTC
>TRBV7-9|TRBD2|TRBJ2-2|.
CASSQGGRATGELFF
TGTGCCAGCAGCCAGGGTGGGAGGGCCACCGGGGAGCTGTTTTTT
>TRBV9|.|TRBJ2-1|.
CASRPGGSGYNEQFF
TGTGCCAGCAGACCCGGGGGTAGCGGCTACAATGAGCAGTTCTTC
>TRBV7-9|TRBD2|TRBJ2-1|.
CASSLDRGRAADEQFF
TGTGCCAGCAGCTTAGATCGCGGGAGGGCCGCCGATGAGCAGTTCTTC
>TRBV15|.|TRBJ1-1|.
CATSPGGVGDTEAFF
TGTGCCACCAGCCCTGGGGGGGTCGGGGACACTGAAGCTTTCTTT
>TRBV14|TRBD2|TRBJ2-1|.
CASSQGRTSGSWMNEQFF
TGTGCCAGCAGCCAAGGGCGGACTAGCGGGAGTTGGATGAATGAGCAGTTCTTC
>TRBV27|TRBD1|TRBJ2-7|.
CASSFGQVSYEQYF
TGTGCCAGCAGTTTCGGACAGGTCTCCTACGAGCAGTACTTC
>TRBV29-1|.|TRBJ2-2|.
CSVVGPGGVWSGELFF
.
>TRBV10-2|TRBD1|TRBJ1-5|.
CASSGPTGGMSNQPQHF
TGCGCCAGCTCGGGTCCCACAGGGGGCATGAGCAATCAGCCCCAGCATTTT
>TRBV7-3|TRBD1|TRBJ2-3|.
CASSLTPTGQGGTDTQYF
TGTGCCAGCAGCTTAACCCCAACGGGACAGGGCGGCACAGATACGCAGTATTTT
>TRBV6-6|.|TRBJ2-7|.
CASSTDSEQYF
TGTGCCAGCAGTACGGACAGCGAGCAGTACTTC
>TRBV5-1|.|TRBJ2-7|few
CASSLVGGTQLYEQYF
TGCGCCAGCAGCTTGGTGGGGGGGACACAACTCTACGAGCAGTACTTC
>TRBV19|TRBD2|TRBJ2-7|.
CASSTPTSGSSYEQYF
TGTGCCAGTAGTACGCCGACTAGCGGGAGCTCCTACGAGCAGTACTTC
>TRBV5-1|.|TRBJ1-1|.
CASSLGDGLEAFF
TGCGCCAGCAGCTTGGGAGATGGGCTGGAAGCTTTCTTT
>TRBV5-1|TRBD1|TRBJ2-7|.
CASSTGTGGYEQYF
TGCGCCAGCAGCACCGGGACAGGGGGCTACGAGCAGTACTTC
>TRBV30|.|TRBJ2-3|.
CAWTYRGTDTQYF
TGTGCCTGGACCTACCGGGGGACTGATACGCAGTATTTT
>TRBV7-9|.|TRBJ1-4|.
CASSLYREPNEKLFF
TGTGCCAGCAGCCTATACAGGGAACCTAATGAAAAACTGTTTTTT
>TRBV4-2|.|TRBJ2-7|.
CASSQVQADGYEQYF
TGTGCCAGCAGCCAAGTCCAGGCTGACGGCTACGAGCAGTACTTC
>TRBV9|TRBD2|TRBJ2-3|.
CASNPGTSVDTQYF
TGTGCCAGCAACCCCGGGACTAGCGTAGATACGCAGTATTTT
>TRBV20-1|.|TRBJ2-2|.
CSATRTGELFF
TGCAGTGCCACGAGGACCGGGGAGCTGTTTTTT
>TRBV7-8|TRBD2|TRBJ2-1|.
CASSLSGSSYNEQFF
TGTGCCAGCAGTCTGAGCGGGAGCTCCTACAATGAGCAGTTCTTC